This TCR beta chain was observed in a study of technical replicates of blood from several donors. Produced via immunoSEQ multiplex PCR; TCRdb's table is partial and in-frame only. Of about 81,000 clones in the sample, around 96% were seen once. The CDR3 is made up of 15 amino acids. Germline CDR1 is MGHRA and CDR2 is YSYEKL. Trimming removed 1 base at V and 13 bases at J, with 22 bases between. Material: T cells isolated from PBMCs. The chain carries TRBV4-1 and TRBJ1-2; D not certain. The sequence was obtained from a human donor in good health. CDR3 in amino acids: CASSQVIGVFGSFTF. The DNA of the CDR3 is TGCGCCAGCAGCCAAGTTATCGGGGTTTTCGGATCGTTCACCTTC.